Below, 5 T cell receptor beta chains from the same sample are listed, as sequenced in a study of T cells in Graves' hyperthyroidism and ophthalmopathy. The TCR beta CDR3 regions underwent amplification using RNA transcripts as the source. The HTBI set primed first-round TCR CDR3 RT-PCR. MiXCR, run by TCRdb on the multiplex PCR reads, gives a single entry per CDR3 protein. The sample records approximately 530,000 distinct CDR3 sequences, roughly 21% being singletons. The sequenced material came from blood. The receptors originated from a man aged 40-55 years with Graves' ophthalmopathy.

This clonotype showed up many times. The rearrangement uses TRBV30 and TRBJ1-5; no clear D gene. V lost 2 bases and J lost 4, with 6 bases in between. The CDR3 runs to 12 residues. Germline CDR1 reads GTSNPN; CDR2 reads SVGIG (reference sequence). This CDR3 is CAWSRLNQPQHF. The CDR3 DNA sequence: TGTGCCTGGAGTAGGTTGAATCAGCCCCAGCATTTT.

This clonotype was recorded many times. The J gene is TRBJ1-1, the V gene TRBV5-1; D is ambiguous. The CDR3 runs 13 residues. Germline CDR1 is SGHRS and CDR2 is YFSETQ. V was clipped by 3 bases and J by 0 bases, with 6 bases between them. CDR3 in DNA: TGCGCCAGCAGCTACGAATTGAACACTGAAGCTTTCTTT. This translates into CASSYELNTEAFF.

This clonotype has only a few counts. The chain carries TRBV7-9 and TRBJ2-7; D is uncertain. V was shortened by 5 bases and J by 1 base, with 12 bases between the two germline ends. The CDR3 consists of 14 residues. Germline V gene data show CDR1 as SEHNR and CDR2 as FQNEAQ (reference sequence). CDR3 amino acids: CASSLPLRSYEQYF. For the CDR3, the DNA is TGTGCCAGCAGCCTCCCCCTGAGGTCCTACGAGCAGTACTTC.

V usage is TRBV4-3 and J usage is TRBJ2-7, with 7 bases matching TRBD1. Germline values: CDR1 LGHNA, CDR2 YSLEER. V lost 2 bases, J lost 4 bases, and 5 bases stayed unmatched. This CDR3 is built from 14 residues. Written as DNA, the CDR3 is TGCGCCAGCAGCCAAAGGACAGGAGCTTACGAGCAGTACTTC. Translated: CASSQRTGAYEQYF.

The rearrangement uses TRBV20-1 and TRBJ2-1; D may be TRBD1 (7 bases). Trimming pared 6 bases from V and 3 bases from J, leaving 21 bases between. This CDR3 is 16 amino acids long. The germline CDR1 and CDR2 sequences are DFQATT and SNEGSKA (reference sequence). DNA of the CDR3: TGCAGTGCCCGTCGGTTAGCAGGGGGGATCTACAATGAGCAGTTCTTC. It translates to CSARRLAGGIYNEQFF.